This record looks at one T cell receptor (beta chain) sequence and its context. Its antigen is currently not known. The run used a NextSeq 550. The Human TCR Profiling Kit (MiLaboratory) was used to prepare UMI-labeled 5' RACE TRB cDNA libraries. cDNA synthesis used the entire amount of extracted RNA, and PCR amplification then used the entire amount of cDNA produced. The libraries were made side by side, with each library going through the same number of PCR cycles. The study's own analysis went as follows. About 50,000 +/- 10,000 unique UMI-labeled TRB cDNA molecules per library were extracted with MIGEC and MiXCR, with at least two reads per UMI required. An average of around 40,000 +/- 10,000 functional in-frame TRB CDR3 nucleotide clonotypes without stop codons was found per library. After each sample was downsampled to 5000 UMI-labeled TRB molecules, VDJtools was used to calculate diversity metrics such as normalized Shannon-Wiener and Chao1. Clonotype-size-weighted physicochemical properties of the central five CDR3 residues (interaction energy, strength, volume and Kidera factor 4) were computed in VDJtools. Through TCRdb reprocessing, the reads give one entry per CDR3 protein sequence; DNA is omitted. These V and J calls derive from TCRdb rather than the authors' analysis. The sample's table lists a count of 20,000 to 25,000 distinct CDR3 sequences. Around a fifth of the sample is in the top ten clones.

The sample belongs to a study of CXCR3-negative and CXCR3-positive naive CD8 T cells (dated by TCRdb to about 2019). Background for the entire study: In total, 130 million to 150 million TRB reads were obtained, or roughly 1.5 +/- 0.3 million reads per library. Diversity and physicochemical repertoire analyses covered over 10 donors pooled from two independent experiments. For the TRBV-TRBJ cluster analysis, the naive subsets came from roughly 5 donors, while the memory cells came from 3 donors. Results and caveats for the whole study, not just this receptor: CXCR3 expression partially decreased after cryopreservation, so most assays used freshly isolated PBMCs. Naive CXCR3-negative and CXCR3-positive cells from the same donor showed similar TRBV-TRBJ usage, whereas memory cells showed distinct patterns. Because surface CD5, which has been linked to self-reactivity in mice, was comparable between naive subsets, TCR interaction strength was also inferred from TRB CDR3 physicochemical properties. Both naive subsets had comparably high repertoire diversity, while memory CD8+ T cells had much lower repertoire diversity.

Each CD8+ T cell subset was flow-sorted in triplicate, with fewer than 350,000 cells per subset placed directly into RLT lysis buffer. Using standard density gradient centrifugation, peripheral blood mononuclear cells were isolated from buffy coats. Total RNA was extracted from sorted cells with an RNeasy Mini Kit. Taken from the germline V gene, the CDR1 and CDR2 loops are SGHTA and FQGTGA. The CDR3 runs 16 residues from the cysteine to the phenylalanine. DNA is not on record. This TCR came from a human donor in good health. Some clones in this sample may be carry-over from other donors' samples. The V and J genes are TRBV7-3 and TRBJ2-1; the D call from TCRdb, TRBD2, cannot be confirmed without DNA. The sequencing input was memory CD8+ T cells from blood. The cell subset or site label for this specimen denotes: conventional CD8+ memory T cells (TMEM), sorted as controls. The CDR3 protein sequence reads: CASSLEGSGPYNEQFF.